The clone carrying this T cell receptor (beta chain) turned up a few times. This record belongs to a study of cytomegalovirus exposure and HLA in healthy donors. As for the study in general: T cells numbering about 179 million yielded some 110 million unique TCR beta sequences in an earlier analysis.

Both 60 Vbeta primers and 13 Jbeta primers went into the PCR. Here immunoSEQ multiplex PCR was the method, and the copy in TCRdb shows in-frame clones only, minus some. The sample has about 160,000 clones, about 72% seen once. Germline V gene data show CDR1 as LNHDA and CDR2 as SQIVND (reference sequence). This CDR3 is 15 amino acids long. Trimming cost V 5 bases and J 5 bases; bases outside gene matches: 11. This TCR was sampled from a man aged 55-75 years in good health and CMV-seronegative. The rearrangement joins TRBV19 to TRBJ1-2; 7 positions agree with TRBD1. Sequenced: PBMCs. The CDR3 reads CASSLFGQAGYGYTF. DNA of the CDR3: TGTGCCAGTAGTCTGTTCGGACAGGCCGGGTATGGCTACACCTTC.